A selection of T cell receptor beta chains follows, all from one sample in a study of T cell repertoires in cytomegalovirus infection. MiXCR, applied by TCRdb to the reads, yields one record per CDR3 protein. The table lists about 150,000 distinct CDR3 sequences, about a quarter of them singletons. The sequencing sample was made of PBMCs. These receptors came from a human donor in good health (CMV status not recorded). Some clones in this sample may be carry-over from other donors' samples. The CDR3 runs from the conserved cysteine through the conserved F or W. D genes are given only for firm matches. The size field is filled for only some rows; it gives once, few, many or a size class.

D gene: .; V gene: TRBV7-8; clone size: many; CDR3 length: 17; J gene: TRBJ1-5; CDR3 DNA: TGTGCCAGCAGCTTAGCAGGACCAGGGTTAAGCAATCAGCCCCAGCATTTT; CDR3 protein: CASSLAGPGLSNQPQHF
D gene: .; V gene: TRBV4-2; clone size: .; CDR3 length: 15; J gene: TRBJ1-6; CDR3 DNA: TGTGCCAGCAGCCAAGCACGGGGGGTCAGTTCACCCCTCCACTTT; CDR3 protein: CASSQARGVSSPLHF
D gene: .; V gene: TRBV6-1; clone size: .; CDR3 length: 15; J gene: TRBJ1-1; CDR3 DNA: TGTGCCAGCAGTCCACTAACAGGAATGAACACTGAAGCTTTCTTT; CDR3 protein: CASSPLTGMNTEAFF
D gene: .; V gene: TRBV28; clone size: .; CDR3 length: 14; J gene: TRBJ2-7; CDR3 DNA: TGTGCCAGCAGGACAGTAGGGGGGACCTACGAGCAGTACTTC; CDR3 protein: CASRTVGGTYEQYF
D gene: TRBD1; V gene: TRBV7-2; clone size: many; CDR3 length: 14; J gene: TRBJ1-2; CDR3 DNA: TGTGCCAGCAGCGCCCCGGACAGGGTTTGGGGCTACACCTTC; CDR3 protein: CASSAPDRVWGYTF
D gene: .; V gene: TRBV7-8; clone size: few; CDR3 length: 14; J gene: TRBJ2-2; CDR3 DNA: TGTGCCAGCAGCTTAGCGAGGGGGGCCGGGGAGCTGTTTTTT; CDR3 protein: CASSLARGAGELFF
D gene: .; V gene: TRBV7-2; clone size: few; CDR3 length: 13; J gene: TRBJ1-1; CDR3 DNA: TGTGCCAGCAGCTTAGGGCAGACAGGTGAAGCTTTCTTT; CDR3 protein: CASSLGQTGEAFF
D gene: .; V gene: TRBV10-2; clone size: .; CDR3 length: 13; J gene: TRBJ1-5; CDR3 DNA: TGCGCCAGCAGGGAACGAGGGGATCAGCCCCAGCATTTT; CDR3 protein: CASRERGDQPQHF
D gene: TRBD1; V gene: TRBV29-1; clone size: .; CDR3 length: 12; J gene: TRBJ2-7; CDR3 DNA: TGCAGCGTTGGGACAGGGCGTTTCGAGCAGTACTTC; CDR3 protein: CSVGTGRFEQYF
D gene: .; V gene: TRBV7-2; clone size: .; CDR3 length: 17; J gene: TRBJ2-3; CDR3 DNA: TGTGCCAGCAGCTTCAGCTGGAGGGCCCTGAGCACAGATACGCAGTATTTT; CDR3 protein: CASSFSWRALSTDTQYF
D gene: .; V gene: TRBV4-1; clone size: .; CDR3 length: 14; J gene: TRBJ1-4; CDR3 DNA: TGCGCCAGCAGCTACCAGGGCCCAAATGAAAAACTGTTTTTT; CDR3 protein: CASSYQGPNEKLFF
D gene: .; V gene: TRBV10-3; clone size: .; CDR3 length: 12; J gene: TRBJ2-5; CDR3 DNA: TGTGCCATCTCGACAGACCAAGAGACCCAGTACTTC; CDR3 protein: CAISTDQETQYF
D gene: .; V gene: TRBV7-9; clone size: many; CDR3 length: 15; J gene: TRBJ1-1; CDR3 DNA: TGTGCCAGCAGCTTAGGCCTCACAGGGAACACTGAAGCTTTCTTT; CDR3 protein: CASSLGLTGNTEAFF
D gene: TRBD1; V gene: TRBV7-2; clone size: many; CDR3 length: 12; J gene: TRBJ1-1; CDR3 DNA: TGTGCCAGCAGCCCCAGGGGGTTGGAAGCTTTCTTT; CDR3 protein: CASSPRGLEAFF
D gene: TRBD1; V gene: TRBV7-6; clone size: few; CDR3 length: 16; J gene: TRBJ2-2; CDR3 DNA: TGTGCCAGCAGCCCCCTCGCGGGACAGGGTCCCGGGGAGCTGTTTTTT; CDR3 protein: CASSPLAGQGPGELFF
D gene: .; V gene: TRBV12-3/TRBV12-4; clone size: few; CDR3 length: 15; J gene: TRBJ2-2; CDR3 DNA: TGTGCCAGCAGTTTAGCAGATGTTCCCACCGGGGAGCTGTTTTTT; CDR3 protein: CASSLADVPTGELFF
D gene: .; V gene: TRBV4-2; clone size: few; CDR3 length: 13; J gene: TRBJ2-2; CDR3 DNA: TGTGCCAGCAGCCAAGCCGGCGCCGGGGAGCTGTTTTTT; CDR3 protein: CASSQAGAGELFF
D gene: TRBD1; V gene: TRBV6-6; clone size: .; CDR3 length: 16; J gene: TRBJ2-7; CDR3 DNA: TGTGCCAGCAGTTACCAATCTGACAGGGAGCCCTACGAGCAGTACTTC; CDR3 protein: CASSYQSDREPYEQYF
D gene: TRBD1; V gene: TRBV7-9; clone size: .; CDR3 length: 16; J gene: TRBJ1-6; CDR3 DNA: TGTGCCAGCAGCTTAACTCCGGGACAGGGGAATTCACCCCTCCACTTT; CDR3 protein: CASSLTPGQGNSPLHF
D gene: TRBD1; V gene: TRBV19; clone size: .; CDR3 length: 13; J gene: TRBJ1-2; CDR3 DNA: TGTGCCAGTAGTTCTCGGACAGGCGTTGGCTACACCTTC; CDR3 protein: CASSSRTGVGYTF
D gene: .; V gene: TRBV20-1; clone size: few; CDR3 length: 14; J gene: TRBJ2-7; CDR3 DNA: TGCAGTGCTACCCCCCCGGCAGCACCCTACGAGCAGTACTTC; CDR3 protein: CSATPPAAPYEQYF
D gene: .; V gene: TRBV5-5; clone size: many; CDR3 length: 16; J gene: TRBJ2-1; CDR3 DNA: TGTGCCAGCAGCTTCGACCTAGAGGGTTCCTACAATGAGCAGTTCTTC; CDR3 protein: CASSFDLEGSYNEQFF
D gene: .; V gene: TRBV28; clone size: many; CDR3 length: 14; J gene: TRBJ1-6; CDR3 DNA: TGTGCCAGCAGTCTACTTGGCGATAATTCACCCCTCCACTTT; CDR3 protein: CASSLLGDNSPLHF
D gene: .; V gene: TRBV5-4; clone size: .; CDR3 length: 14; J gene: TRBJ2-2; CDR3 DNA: TGTGCCAGCAGCTTGGACGCGTTCAGCGGGGAGCTGTTTTTT; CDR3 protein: CASSLDAFSGELFF
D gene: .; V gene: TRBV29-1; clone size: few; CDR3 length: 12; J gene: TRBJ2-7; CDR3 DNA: TGCAGCGTAGAGGGCGTCTCCTACGAGCAGTACTTC; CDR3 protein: CSVEGVSYEQYF
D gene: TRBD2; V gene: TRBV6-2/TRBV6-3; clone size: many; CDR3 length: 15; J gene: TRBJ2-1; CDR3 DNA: TGTGCCAGCAGTTATATCGGACTAGCGTCAAATGAGCAGTTCTTC; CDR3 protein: CASSYIGLASNEQFF
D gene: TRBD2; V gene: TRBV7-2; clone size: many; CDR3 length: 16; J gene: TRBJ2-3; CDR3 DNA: TGTGCCAGCAGCTTACGGGCGGGAGTTAGCACAGATACGCAGTATTTT; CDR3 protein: CASSLRAGVSTDTQYF
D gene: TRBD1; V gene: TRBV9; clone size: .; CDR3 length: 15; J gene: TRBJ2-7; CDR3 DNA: TGTGCCAGCAGCGGGCTGGGACAGGGAGTCCACGAGCAGTACTTC; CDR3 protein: CASSGLGQGVHEQYF
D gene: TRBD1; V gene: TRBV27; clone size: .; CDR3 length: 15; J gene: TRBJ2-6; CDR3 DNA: TGTGCCAGCACCTGGACAGGGGCTGGGGCCAACGTCCTGACTTTC; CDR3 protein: CASTWTGAGANVLTF
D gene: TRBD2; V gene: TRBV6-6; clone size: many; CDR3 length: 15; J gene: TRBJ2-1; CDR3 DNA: TGTGCCAGCAGTTTAACTAGCGGGGGAACCAATGAGCAGTTCTTC; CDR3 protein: CASSLTSGGTNEQFF
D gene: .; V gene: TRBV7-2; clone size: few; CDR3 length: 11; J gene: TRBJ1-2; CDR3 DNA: TGTGCCAGCAGCTTACGGAATGGCTACACCTTC; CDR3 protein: CASSLRNGYTF
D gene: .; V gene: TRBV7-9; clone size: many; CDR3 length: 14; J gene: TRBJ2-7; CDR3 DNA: TGTGCCAGCAGCGCACCGGGACAAGAGTACGAGCAGTACTTC; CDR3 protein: CASSAPGQEYEQYF
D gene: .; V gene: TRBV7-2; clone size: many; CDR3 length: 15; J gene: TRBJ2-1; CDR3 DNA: TGTGCCAGCAGCTTAGGGACTAGGGGGCGGGGTGAGCAGTTCTTC; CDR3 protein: CASSLGTRGRGEQFF
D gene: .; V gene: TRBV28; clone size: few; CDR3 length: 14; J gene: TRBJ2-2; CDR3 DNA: TGTGCCACCCTCATGGTAGGGAACACCGGGGAGCTGTTTTTT; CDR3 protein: CATLMVGNTGELFF
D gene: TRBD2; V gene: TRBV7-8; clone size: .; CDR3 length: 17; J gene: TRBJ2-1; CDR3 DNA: TGTGCCAGCAGCCTAGGACTAGCGGGAGGGCAAGACAATGAGCAGTTCTTC; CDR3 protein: CASSLGLAGGQDNEQFF
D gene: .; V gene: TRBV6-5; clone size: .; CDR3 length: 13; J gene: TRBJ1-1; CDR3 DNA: TGTGCCAGCAGTTACCGTCAGGGCGGTGAAGCTTTCTTT; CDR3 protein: CASSYRQGGEAFF
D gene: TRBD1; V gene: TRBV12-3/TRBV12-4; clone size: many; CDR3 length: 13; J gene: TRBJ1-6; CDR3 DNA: TGTGCCAGCAGTCGGACAGGGAATTCACCCCTCCACTTT; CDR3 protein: CASSRTGNSPLHF
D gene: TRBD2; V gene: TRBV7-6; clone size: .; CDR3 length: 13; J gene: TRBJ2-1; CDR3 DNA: TGTGCCAGCAGCCCCTGGGGGGGCAATGAGCAGTTCTTC; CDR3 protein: CASSPWGGNEQFF
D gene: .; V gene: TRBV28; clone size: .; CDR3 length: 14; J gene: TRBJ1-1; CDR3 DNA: TGTGCCAGCAGTTTATCGGGGGCTAGCACTGAAGCTTTCTTT; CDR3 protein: CASSLSGASTEAFF
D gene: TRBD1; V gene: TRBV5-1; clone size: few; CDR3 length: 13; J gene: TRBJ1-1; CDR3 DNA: TGCGCCAGCAGCTCACCCGGGACAGGAGAAGTTTTCTTT; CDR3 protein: CASSSPGTGEVFF
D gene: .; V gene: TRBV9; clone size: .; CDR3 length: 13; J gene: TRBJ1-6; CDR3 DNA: TGTGCCAGCAGCGTAGGACAGGATTCACCCCTCCACTTT; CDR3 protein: CASSVGQDSPLHF
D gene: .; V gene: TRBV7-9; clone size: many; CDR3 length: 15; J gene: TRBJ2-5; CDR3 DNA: TGTGCCAGCAGCCCGGGTCTAAGTAAAAGAGAGACCCAGTACTTC; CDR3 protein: CASSPGLSKRETQYF
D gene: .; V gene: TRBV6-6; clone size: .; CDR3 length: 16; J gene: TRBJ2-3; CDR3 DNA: TGTGCCAGCAGTTACGGGTCGGGAGCGGGTGGAGATACGCAGTATTTT; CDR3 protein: CASSYGSGAGGDTQYF
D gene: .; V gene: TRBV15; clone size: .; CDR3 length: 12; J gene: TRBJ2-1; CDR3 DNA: TGTGCCACCAGAGGAGGGAACAATGAGCAGTTCTTC; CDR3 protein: CATRGGNNEQFF
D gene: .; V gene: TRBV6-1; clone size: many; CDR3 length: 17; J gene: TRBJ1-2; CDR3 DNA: TGTGCCAGCAGTTATGCCCCAGGGGCAGACATTAACTATGGCTACACCTTC; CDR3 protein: CASSYAPGADINYGYTF
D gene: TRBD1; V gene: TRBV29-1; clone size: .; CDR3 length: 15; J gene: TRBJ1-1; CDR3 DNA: TGCAGCGTTGAAGATCGACAGGGTATGAACACTGAAGCTTTCTTT; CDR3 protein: CSVEDRQGMNTEAFF
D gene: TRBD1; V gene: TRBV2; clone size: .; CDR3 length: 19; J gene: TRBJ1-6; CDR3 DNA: TGTGCCAGCAGTCAAATTGGACAGGGGGCGAATAGCTATAATTCACCCCTCCACTTT; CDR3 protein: CASSQIGQGANSYNSPLHF
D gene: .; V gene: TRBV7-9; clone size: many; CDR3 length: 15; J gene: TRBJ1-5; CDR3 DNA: TGTGCCAGCAGCTTTGGGGACGTTATCAATCAGCCCCAGCATTTT; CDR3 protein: CASSFGDVINQPQHF
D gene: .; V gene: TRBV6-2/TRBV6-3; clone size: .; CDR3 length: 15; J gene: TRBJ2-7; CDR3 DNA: TGTGCCAGCAGCGAAATGGAGCCGCAGGGCTACGAGCAGTACTTC; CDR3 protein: CASSEMEPQGYEQYF
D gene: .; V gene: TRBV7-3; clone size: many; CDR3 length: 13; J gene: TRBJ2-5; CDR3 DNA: TGTGCCAGCAGCTTAAACGTTGCAGAGACCCAGTACTTC; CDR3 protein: CASSLNVAETQYF
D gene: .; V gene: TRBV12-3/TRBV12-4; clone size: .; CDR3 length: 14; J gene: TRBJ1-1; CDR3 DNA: TGTGCCAGCAGGGCTCGGGGGGGGAACACTGAAGCTTTCTTT; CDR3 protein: CASRARGGNTEAFF
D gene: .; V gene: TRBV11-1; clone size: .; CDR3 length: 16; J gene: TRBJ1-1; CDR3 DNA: TGTGCCAGCAGCCCAAGGGTCCCCGGGGTGAACACTGAAGCTTTCTTT; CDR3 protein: CASSPRVPGVNTEAFF
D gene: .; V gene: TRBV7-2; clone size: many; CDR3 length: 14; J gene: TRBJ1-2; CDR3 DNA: TGTGCCAGCAGCTTATACCCCGGCGGATATGGCTACACCTTC; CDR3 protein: CASSLYPGGYGYTF
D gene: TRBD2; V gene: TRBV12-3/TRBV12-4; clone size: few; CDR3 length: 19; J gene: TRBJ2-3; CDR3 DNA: TGTGCCAGCAGTTTAGAGTCGCTAGCGGGGGGATCGGGCACAGATACGCAGTATTTT; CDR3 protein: CASSLESLAGGSGTDTQYF
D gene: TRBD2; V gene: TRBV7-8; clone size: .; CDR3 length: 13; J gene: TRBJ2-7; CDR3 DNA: TGTGCCAGCAGCTTCGAGACTAGCGGTCGGCAGTACTTC; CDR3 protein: CASSFETSGRQYF
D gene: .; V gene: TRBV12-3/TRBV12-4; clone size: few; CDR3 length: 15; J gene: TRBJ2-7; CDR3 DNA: TGTGCCAGCAGTTCTTGGGGTAGGAGCTCCTACGAGCAGTACTTC; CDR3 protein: CASSSWGRSSYEQYF
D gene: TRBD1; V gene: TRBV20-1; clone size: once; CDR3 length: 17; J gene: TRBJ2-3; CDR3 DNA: TGCAGTGGGTGGGCCCCACTGGGACAGGGGGCTTCAGATACGCAGTATTTT; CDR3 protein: CSGWAPLGQGASDTQYF
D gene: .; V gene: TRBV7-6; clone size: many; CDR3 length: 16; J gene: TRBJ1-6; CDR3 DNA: TGTGCCAGCAGCAGCCCCGAGGGTTCATATAATTCACCCCTCCACTTT; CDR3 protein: CASSSPEGSYNSPLHF
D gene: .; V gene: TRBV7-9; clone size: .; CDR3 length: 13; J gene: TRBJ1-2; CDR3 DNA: TGTGCCAGCAGCTTGGGGGTCGATGGAGGCTACACCTTC; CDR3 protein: CASSLGVDGGYTF